The clone carrying this TCR beta chain came up many times. Arm-PCR of CDR3 regions and iRepertoire HTBI primers were the basis on which TCR beta libraries were built. TCRdb re-analysed the multiplex PCR reads in MiXCR, keeping a single row per CDR3 protein. The table records a few hundred thousand distinct CDR3 sequences, approximately 12% of them present only once. The data were obtained in a study of regulatory T cells in long-lasting Graves disease. Time point specified: newly diagnosed GD, antithyroid drugs for less than 3 months. There was RNA extracted from PBMCs, and the TCR library was made from it. Germline V lookup: CDR1 SGHTA, CDR2 FQGNSA. V was shortened by 1 base and J by 7 bases, with 13 bases between the two germline ends. The CDR3 runs 14 residues. These sequences were also reported in another study, on T cells in Graves' hyperthyroidism and ophthalmopathy.

The sequencing here drew on peripheral blood mononuclear cells (PBMCs), taken at new diagnosis, from a patient treated with antithyroid drugs. The receptor was derived from a woman between 18 and 29 years old with Graves disease. This sequence joins TRBV7-2 and TRBJ1-1; D not resolved. CDR3 in amino acids: CASSLGGRVDEAFF. The CDR3 DNA is TGTGCCAGCAGCTTAGGTGGCCGAGTCGATGAAGCTTTCTTT.